The 27 T cell receptor beta chains presented below share a single source sample, sequenced in a study of OX40 agonist ivuxolimab in advanced cancers. Generated by immunoSEQ multiplex PCR, the TCRdb table keeps only in-frame clones and is missing some. The sample records about 35,000 clones, 65% to 75% being singletons. The sample here was CD4+ or CD8+ T cells sorted from blood, taken in a trial of the OX40 agonist ivuxolimab. Every receptor here comes from an adult with an advanced solid tumor such as melanoma, head and neck, liver or kidney cancer.

The rearrangement joins TRBV5-6 to TRBJ1-4; D possibly corresponds to TRBD1 (5 bases). V was pared by 3 bases and J by 8 bases, with 11 bases between. From germline, CDR1 is SGHDT and CDR2 YYEEEE. The CDR3 contains 13 residues. The CDR3 DNA sequence: TGTGCCAGCAGCTCCGGGACCTCCGAAAAACTGTTTTTT. Translated: CASSSGTSEKLFF.

V usage is TRBV6-6 and J usage is TRBJ2-5; 11 bases fit TRBD2. J lost 2 bases, V lost 3 bases, and 5 bases had no gene match. Germline CDR1 MNHNY, CDR2 SVGAGI (reference sequence). The CDR3 runs 16 residues. The CDR3 region is CASSYSTSGGQETQYF. The CDR3 nucleotides read TGTGCCAGCAGTTATTCAACTAGCGGGGGACAAGAGACCCAGTACTTC.

This clone was seen more than once but under ten times. J is TRBJ2-7 and V is TRBV19; no clear D gene. V was cut by 5 bases and J by 2 bases, with 13 bases left in between. This CDR3 is built from 14 residues. Per the germline V gene, CDR1 is LNHDA and CDR2 is SQIVND (reference sequence). CDR3: CASSYGWLTYEQYF. Here the CDR3 DNA reads TGTGCCAGTAGTTACGGCTGGCTGACCTACGAGCAGTACTTC.

V is TRBV29-1 and J is TRBJ2-2, with 8 bases fitting TRBD1. The V segment lost 4 bases and the J segment 7 bases; nucleotides outside the gene matches: 5. The germline CDR1 and CDR2 sequences are SQVTM and ANQGSEA. CDR3 size: 13 residues. CDR3 loop: CSVVDRAGGELFF. CDR3 sequence (DNA): TGCAGCGTTGTGGACAGGGCGGGCGGGGAGCTGTTTTTT.

The J gene is TRBJ1-3, the V gene TRBV6-5, with unresolved D. The CDR3 sequence is 14 residues long. The V gene lost 2 bases and the J gene lost 1 base, with 6 bases spanning the gap. The germline V gene encodes CDR1 MNHEY and CDR2 SVGAGI. The CDR3 here is CASSYGRSGNTIYF. The CDR3 nucleotides read TGTGCCAGCAGTTACGGCAGGTCTGGAAACACCATATATTTT.

This clone was detected only a few times. The V call is TRBV2, the J call TRBJ1-5; D unresolved. CDR3 length: 14 residues. The germline V gene encodes CDR1 SNHLY and CDR2 FYNNEI. Trimming pared 6 bases from V and 2 bases from J, leaving 11 bases between. The CDR3: CASRPGSGNQPQHF. The CDR3 DNA reads TGTGCCAGCAGGCCTGGGAGTGGCAATCAGCCCCAGCATTTT.

CDR3 DNA: TGTGCCAGCAGCGACACGGTTGGTGGGCAGTTCTTC. Its translation is CASSDTVGGQFF. The chain recombines TRBV7-2 with TRBJ2-1; no clear D. The V end was cut by 5 bases, the J end by 12 bases, with 14 bases between. Germline V CDR1 and CDR2: SGHTA, FQGNSA. This CDR3 is built from 12 residues.

The gene calls are TRBV18 and TRBJ2-5; D unresolved. This CDR3 comprises 10 residues. Trimming shortened V by 5 bases and J by 5 bases, and 3 bases separated the two germline ends. Germline CDR1 is KGHSH and CDR2 is LQKENI. Written as DNA, the CDR3 is TGTGCCAGCTCAGGGGAGACCCAGTACTTC. Protein sequence: CASSGETQYF.

The V gene is TRBV18, the J gene TRBJ2-3; D is unclear. Germline values: CDR1 KGHSH, CDR2 LQKENI. This CDR3 comprises 14 residues. V lost 0 bases and J 3 bases, leaving 7 bases between the germline ends. The CDR3, as DNA: TGTGCCAGCTCACCACCGACCCGAACAGATACGCAGTATTTT. Its translation: CASSPPTRTDTQYF.

The chain recombines TRBV19 with TRBJ1-4; 9 bases agree with TRBD1. Germline V gene data show CDR1 as LNHDA and CDR2 as SQIVND (reference sequence). The V and J ends lost 7 bases and 12 bases, in that order; junction bases with no gene match: 9. CDR3 length equals 13 residues. CDR3 sequence (DNA): TGTGCCAGTAAGGACAGGGGCAGGTCGGAACTGTTTTTT. Translation gives CASKDRGRSELFF.

This clone is medium-sized in the sample. This chain connects TRBV18 to TRBJ1-4; D gene uncertain. Trimming pared 5 bases from V and 4 bases from J, leaving 8 bases between. Germline CDR1 reads KGHSH; CDR2 reads LQKENI. This CDR3 has 13 residues. The DNA for the CDR3 is TGTGCCAGCTCATTACAGCGTAATGAAAAACTGTTTTTT. Its protein product is CASSLQRNEKLFF.

The V call is TRBV30, the J call TRBJ1-6; D perhaps matches TRBD1 (6 bases). The germline CDR1 and CDR2 sequences are GTSNPN and SVGIG (reference sequence). The length of the CDR3 is 17 residues. Trimming left V 2 bases short and J 11 bases short, with 25 bases between. The CDR3 DNA reads as TGTGCCTGGAGTCCAAACTTCAGTACAGCCGGGGGCGCACCCCTCCACTTT. The encoded protein is CAWSPNFSTAGGAPLHF.

The CDR3 bases are TGTGCCAGCAGCCCTATAGGAACAGGCAATGAGCAGTTCTTC. Protein sequence: CASSPIGTGNEQFF. The chain is built from TRBV6-1 and TRBJ2-1; D is perhaps TRBD1 (5 bases). This CDR3 contains 14 residues. V gave up 6 bases and J gave up 6 bases, with 15 bases separating them. The V gene's germline CDR1 is MNHNS and CDR2 SASEGT.

Comment on this clone: Other DNA sequences within the sample encode an identical CDR3. V usage is TRBV30 and J usage is TRBJ2-5; 7 bases agree with TRBD2. With 5 bases clipped from V and 5 bases from J, the junction kept 8 bases outside the gene matches. CDR3 length equals 13 residues. Germline CDR1 is GTSNPN and CDR2 is SVGIG (reference sequence). CDR3 nucleotide sequence: TGTGCCTGGTCCCAGCGGGGTGGGGAGACCCAGTACTTC. Its protein product is CAWSQRGGETQYF.

V and J are TRBV19 and TRBJ2-3; 12 bases are shared with TRBD1. Germline CDR1 LNHDA, CDR2 SQIVND (reference sequence). The CDR3 covers 16 residues. After removal of 6 bases from V and 5 bases from J, the junction contained 9 bases not matched to a gene. The DNA of the CDR3 is TGTGCCAGTAGATACTCCCGGGACAGGGGGCGAGATACGCAGTATTTT. Translation: CASRYSRDRGRDTQYF.

The rearrangement joins TRBV6-1 to TRBJ1-4, with 7 bases fitting TRBD1. Germline V gene lookup returns CDR1 MNHNS and CDR2 SASEGT. Trimming removed 8 bases from V and 7 bases from J; junction bases left unmatched: 10. The CDR3 covers 14 residues. CDR3 nucleotide sequence: TGTGCCAGCTTAGACCGTAACAGGGGTGAAAAACTGTTTTTT. This codes for CASLDRNRGEKLFF.

A few counts support this clone. CDR3 residues: CASIQTSGANQETQYF. Here the CDR3 DNA reads TGTGCCAGCATCCAGACTAGCGGGGCCAACCAAGAGACCCAGTACTTC. V and J are TRBV6-4 and TRBJ2-5; TRBD2 agrees at 11 bases. Germline V lookup: CDR1 MRHNA, CDR2 SNTAGT. The trim removed 7 bases at V and 0 bases at J, leaving 7 bases unmatched. The CDR3 sequence is 16 residues long.

This clone was seen only once. This rearrangement joins TRBV29-1 to TRBJ1-1; D is uncertain. Trimming took off 4 bases at V and 11 bases at J, with 11 bases between the two ends. Germline V gene sequence: CDR1 SQVTM, CDR2 ANQGSEA. The CDR3 runs to 10 residues. The CDR3 bases are TGCAGCGTTGTGACTCTGGGGGCTTTCTTT. Translating it yields CSVVTLGAFF.

The chain joins TRBV18 to TRBJ1-4, with TRBD1 matching over 7 bases. V lost 1 base and J lost 4; bases outside the gene matches: 3. The germline CDR1 and CDR2 sequences are KGHSH and LQKENI. The CDR3 covers 15 residues. For the CDR3, the DNA is TGTGCCAGCTCACCACAGGGACAGTTTAATGAAAAACTGTTTTTT. Its translation is CASSPQGQFNEKLFF.

The chain joins TRBV5-6 to TRBJ1-2, with TRBD1 as a possible D gene (5 bases). Trimming removed 5 bases at V and 4 bases at J, with 15 bases between. This CDR3 has 14 amino acids. Per the germline V gene, CDR1 is SGHDT and CDR2 is YYEEEE. The CDR3 is CASSPGDGTYGYTF. CDR3 nucleotide sequence: TGTGCCAGCAGTCCTGGGGACGGAACCTATGGCTACACCTTC.

This clone was counted a single time. This chain connects TRBV5-6 to TRBJ2-4, with D unresolved. This CDR3 is built from 14 residues. V gave up 0 bases and J gave up 1 base, with 5 bases separating them. In germline, CDR1 is SGHDT, CDR2 YYEEEE. The CDR3 bases are TGTGCCAGCAGCTTGGTTCAGGCCAAAAACATTCAGTACTTC. It codes for CASSLVQAKNIQYF.

This chain links TRBV2 with TRBJ1-5; possibly TRBD1 for D (5 bases). Germline CDR1 and CDR2: SNHLY and FYNNEI. V was pared by 4 bases and J by 7 bases, with 17 bases between. The CDR3 totals 15 residues. The CDR3 DNA sequence: TGTGCCAGCAGTGCGACAGAAAGTGCTATCCAGCCCCAGCATTTT. Its protein is CASSATESAIQPQHF.

This clone showed up just a few times. The rearrangement links TRBV4-1 to TRBJ1-1; maybe TRBD1 (6 bases). V lost 6 bases, J lost 0 bases, and 11 bases lay in between. The germline V gene has CDR1 MGHRA and CDR2 YSYEKL. The CDR3 spans 14 residues. This CDR3 is CASRNRALNTEAFF. Here the CDR3 DNA reads TGCGCCAGCAGAAACAGGGCCTTGAACACTGAAGCTTTCTTT.

V usage is TRBV5-1 and J usage is TRBJ2-7, with TRBD1 matching over 9 bases. The germline V gene encodes CDR1 SGHRS and CDR2 YFSETQ. The CDR3 extends over 15 amino acids. The ends lost 7 bases at V and 10 bases at J; junction bases unmatched: 18. This CDR3 reads CASFSYPGQGYPQYF. The CDR3 nucleotides are TGCGCCAGCTTCTCATATCCGGGACAGGGTTACCCTCAGTACTTC. The variable domain in full, with the rest retrieved from reference TRBV5-1 and TRBJ2-7, is KAGVTQTPRYLIKTRGQQVTLSCSPISGHRSVSWYQQTPGQGLQFLFEYFSETQRNKGNFPGRFSGRQFSNSRSEMNVSTLELGDSALYLCASFSYPGQGYPQYFGPGTRLTVT.

This chain uses TRBV7-7 with TRBJ2-3; D is possibly TRBD2 (7 bases). Germline V lookup: CDR1 SSHAT, CDR2 FNYEAQ (reference sequence). The ends were cut back, 4 bases at V and 5 bases at J, with 16 bases in the middle. This CDR3 comprises 15 residues. CDR3 residues: CASSSLGGGGDTQYF. DNA of the CDR3: TGTGCCAGCAGCTCGCTGGGCGGGGGCGGAGATACGCAGTATTTT.

V and J are TRBV6-1 and TRBJ1-3, with D hard to call. The CDR3 is 11 amino acids. V lost 5 bases, J lost 5 bases, and 4 bases lay in between. Germline V gives CDR1 MNHNS, CDR2 SASEGT. The CDR3 spells CASSYRNTIYF. For the CDR3, the DNA is TGTGCCAGCAGTTATCGAAACACCATATATTTT.

The chain is built from TRBV7-2 and TRBJ2-1; D is uncertain. The CDR3 runs 14 residues. CDR1 is SGHTA and CDR2 is FQGNSA in the germline V gene. V dropped 7 bases and J dropped 1 base, with 11 bases sitting between them. The CDR3 spells CASNVVFSYNEQFF. CDR3 nucleotides: TGTGCCAGCAACGTAGTATTTTCCTACAATGAGCAGTTCTTC.